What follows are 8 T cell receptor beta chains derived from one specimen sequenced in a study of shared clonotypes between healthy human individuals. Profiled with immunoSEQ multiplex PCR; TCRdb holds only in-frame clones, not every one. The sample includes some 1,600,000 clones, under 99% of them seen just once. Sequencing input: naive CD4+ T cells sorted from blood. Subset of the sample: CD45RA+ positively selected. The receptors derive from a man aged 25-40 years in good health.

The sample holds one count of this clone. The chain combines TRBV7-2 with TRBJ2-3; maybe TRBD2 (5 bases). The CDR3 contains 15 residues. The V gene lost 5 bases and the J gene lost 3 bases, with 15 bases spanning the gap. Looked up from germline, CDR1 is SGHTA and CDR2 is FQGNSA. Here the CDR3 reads CASSPSSRLTDTQYF. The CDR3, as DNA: TGTGCCAGCAGCCCTAGCTCGCGCCTAACAGATACGCAGTATTTT.

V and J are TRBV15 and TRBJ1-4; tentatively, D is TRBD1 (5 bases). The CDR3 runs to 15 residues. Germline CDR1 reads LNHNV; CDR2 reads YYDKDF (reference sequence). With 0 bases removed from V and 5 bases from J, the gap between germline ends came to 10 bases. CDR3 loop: CATSRDLGGNEKLFF. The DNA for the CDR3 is TGTGCCACCAGCAGAGATTTGGGGGGGAATGAAAAACTGTTTTTT. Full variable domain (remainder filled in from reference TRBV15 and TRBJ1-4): DAMVIQNPRYQVTQFGKPVTLSCSQTLNHNVMYWYQQKSSQAPKLLFHYYDKDFNNEADTPDNFQSRRPNTSFCFLDIRSPGLGDTAMYLCATSRDLGGNEKLFFGSGTQLSVL.

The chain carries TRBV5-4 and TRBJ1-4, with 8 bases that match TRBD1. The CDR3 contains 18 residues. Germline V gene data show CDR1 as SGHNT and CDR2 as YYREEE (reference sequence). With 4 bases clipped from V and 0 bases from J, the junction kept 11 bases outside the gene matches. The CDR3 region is CASSPGPAGGTTNEKLFF. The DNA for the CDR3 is TGTGCCAGCAGCCCCGGACCCGCAGGGGGCACAACTAATGAAAAACTGTTTTTT.

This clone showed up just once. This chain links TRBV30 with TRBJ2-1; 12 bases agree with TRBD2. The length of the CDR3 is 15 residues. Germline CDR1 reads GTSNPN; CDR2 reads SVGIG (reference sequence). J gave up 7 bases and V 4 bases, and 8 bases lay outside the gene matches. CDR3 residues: CAWTSGRAVRNEQFF. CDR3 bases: TGTGCCTGGACTAGCGGGAGGGCCGTGCGAAATGAGCAGTTCTTC.

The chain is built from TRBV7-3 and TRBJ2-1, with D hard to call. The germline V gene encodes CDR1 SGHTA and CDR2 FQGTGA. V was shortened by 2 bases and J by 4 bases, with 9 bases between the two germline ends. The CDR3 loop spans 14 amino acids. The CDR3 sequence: CASSLGTLYNEQFF. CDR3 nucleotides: TGTGCCAGCAGCTTAGGAACTCTTTACAATGAGCAGTTCTTC.

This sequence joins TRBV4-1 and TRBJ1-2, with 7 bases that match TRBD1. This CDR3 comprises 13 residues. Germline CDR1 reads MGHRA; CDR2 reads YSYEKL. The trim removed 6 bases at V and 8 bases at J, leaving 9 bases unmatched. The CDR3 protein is CASRDTGAGGYTF. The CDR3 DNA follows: TGCGCCAGCAGGGATACAGGGGCAGGAGGCTACACCTTC.

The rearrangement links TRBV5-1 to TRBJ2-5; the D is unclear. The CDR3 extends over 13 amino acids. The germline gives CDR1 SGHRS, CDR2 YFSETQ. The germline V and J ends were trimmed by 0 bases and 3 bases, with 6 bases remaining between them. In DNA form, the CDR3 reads TGCGCCAGCAGCTTGGGGCGAAAAGAGACCCAGTACTTC. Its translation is CASSLGRKETQYF. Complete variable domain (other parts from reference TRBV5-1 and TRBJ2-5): KAGVTQTPRYLIKTRGQQVTLSCSPISGHRSVSWYQQTPGQGLQFLFEYFSETQRNKGNFPGRFSGRQFSNSRSEMNVSTLELGDSALYLCASSLGRKETQYFGPGTRLLVL.

For the CDR3, the DNA is TGTGCCAGCAGTGAATATAATAGGCTAGCGGGAATGGGGGAGCAGTACTTC. It translates to CASSEYNRLAGMGEQYF. The V and J genes are TRBV25-1 and TRBJ2-7, with 9 bases that match TRBD2. CDR3 length: 17 amino acids. The germline V gene has CDR1 MGHDK and CDR2 SYGVNS. The V gene end was trimmed by 0 bases and the J gene end by 7 bases; junction bases not matched to a gene: 13.